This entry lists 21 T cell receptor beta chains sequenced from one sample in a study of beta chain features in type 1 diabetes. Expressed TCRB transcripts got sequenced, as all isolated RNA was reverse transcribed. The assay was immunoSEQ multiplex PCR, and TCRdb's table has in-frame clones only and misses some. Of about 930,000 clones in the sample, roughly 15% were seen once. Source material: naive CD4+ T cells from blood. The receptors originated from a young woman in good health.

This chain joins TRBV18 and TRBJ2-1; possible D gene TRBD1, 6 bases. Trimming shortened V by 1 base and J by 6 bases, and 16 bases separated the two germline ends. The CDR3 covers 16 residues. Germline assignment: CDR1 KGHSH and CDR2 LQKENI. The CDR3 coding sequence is TGTGCCAGCTCACCACGGACAGCCCCAAACTCCAATGAGCAGTTCTTC. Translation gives CASSPRTAPNSNEQFF.

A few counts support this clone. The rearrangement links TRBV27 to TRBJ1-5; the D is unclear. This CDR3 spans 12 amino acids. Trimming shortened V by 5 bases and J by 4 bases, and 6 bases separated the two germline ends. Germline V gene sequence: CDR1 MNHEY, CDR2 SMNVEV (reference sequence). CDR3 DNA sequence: TGTGCCAGCAGTCAGACTAATCAGCCCCAGCATTTT. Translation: CASSQTNQPQHF.

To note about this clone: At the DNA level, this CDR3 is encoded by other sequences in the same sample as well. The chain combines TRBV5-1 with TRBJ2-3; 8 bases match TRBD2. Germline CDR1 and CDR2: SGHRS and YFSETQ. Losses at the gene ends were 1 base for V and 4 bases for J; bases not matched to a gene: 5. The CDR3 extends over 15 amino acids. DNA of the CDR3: TGCGCCAGCAGCTTGTTTACGGGAGGGGCAGATACGCAGTATTTT. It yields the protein CASSLFTGGADTQYF. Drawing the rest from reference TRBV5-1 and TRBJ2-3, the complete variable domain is KAGVTQTPRYLIKTRGQQVTLSCSPISGHRSVSWYQQTPGQGLQFLFEYFSETQRNKGNFPGRFSGRQFSNSRSEMNVSTLELGDSALYLCASSLFTGGADTQYFGPGTRLTVL.

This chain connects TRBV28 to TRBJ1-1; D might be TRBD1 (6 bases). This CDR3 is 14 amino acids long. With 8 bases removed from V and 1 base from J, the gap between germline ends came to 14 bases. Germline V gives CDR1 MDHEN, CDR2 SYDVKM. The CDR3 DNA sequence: TGTGCCAGCTCCCCTGGGACACCGAACACTGAAGCTTTCTTT. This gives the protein CASSPGTPNTEAFF.

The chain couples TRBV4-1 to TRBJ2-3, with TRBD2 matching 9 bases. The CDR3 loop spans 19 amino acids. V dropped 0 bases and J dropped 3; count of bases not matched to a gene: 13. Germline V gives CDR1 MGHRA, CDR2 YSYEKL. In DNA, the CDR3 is TGCGCCAGCAGCCAAGAAAGTACAGCGGGAGGATCATTTACAGATACGCAGTATTTT. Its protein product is CASSQESTAGGSFTDTQYF.

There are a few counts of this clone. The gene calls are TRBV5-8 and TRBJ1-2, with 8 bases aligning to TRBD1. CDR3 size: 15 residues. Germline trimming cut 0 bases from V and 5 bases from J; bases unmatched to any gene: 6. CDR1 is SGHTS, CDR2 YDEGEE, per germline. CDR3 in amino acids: CASSLDGQGGYGYTF. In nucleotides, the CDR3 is TGTGCCAGCAGCTTGGACGGACAGGGAGGATATGGCTACACCTTC.

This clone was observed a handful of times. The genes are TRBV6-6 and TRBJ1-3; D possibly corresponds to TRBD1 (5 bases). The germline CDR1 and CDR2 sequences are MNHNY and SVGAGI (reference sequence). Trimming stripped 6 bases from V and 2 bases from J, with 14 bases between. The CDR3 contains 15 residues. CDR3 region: CASSPQRGTGNTIYF. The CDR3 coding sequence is TGTGCCAGCAGCCCCCAGCGGGGCACTGGAAACACCATATATTTT.

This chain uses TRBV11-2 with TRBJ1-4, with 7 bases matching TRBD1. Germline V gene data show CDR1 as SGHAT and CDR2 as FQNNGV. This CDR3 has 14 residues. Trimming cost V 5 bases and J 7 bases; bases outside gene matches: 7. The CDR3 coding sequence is TGTGCCAGCAGCCAAACCGGGACAGCTGAAAAACTGTTTTTT. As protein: CASSQTGTAEKLFF. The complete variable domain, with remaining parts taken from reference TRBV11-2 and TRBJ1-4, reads EAGVAQSPRYKIIEKRQSVAFWCNPISGHATLYWYQQILGQGPKLLIQFQNNGVVDDSQLPKDRFSAERLKGVDSTLKIQPAKLEDSAVYLCASSQTGTAEKLFFGSGTQLSVL.

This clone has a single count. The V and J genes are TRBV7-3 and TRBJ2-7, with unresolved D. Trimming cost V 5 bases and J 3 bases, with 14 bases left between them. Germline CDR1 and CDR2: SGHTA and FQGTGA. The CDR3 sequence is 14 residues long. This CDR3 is CASSPELPLYEQYF. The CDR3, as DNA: TGTGCCAGCAGCCCCGAGTTGCCACTCTACGAGCAGTACTTC.

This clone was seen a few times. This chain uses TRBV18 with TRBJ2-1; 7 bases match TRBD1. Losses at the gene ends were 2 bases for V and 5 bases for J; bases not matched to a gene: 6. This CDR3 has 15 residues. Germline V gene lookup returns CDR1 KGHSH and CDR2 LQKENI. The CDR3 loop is CASSPRTGDDNEQFF. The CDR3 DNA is TGTGCCAGCTCACCAAGAACAGGGGATGACAATGAGCAGTTCTTC.

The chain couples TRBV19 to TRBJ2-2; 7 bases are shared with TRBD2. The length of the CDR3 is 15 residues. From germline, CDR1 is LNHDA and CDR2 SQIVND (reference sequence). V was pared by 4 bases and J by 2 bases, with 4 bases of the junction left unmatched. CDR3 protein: CASSTSGANTGELFF. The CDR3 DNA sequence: TGTGCCAGTAGTACTAGCGGAGCTAACACCGGGGAGCTGTTTTTT.

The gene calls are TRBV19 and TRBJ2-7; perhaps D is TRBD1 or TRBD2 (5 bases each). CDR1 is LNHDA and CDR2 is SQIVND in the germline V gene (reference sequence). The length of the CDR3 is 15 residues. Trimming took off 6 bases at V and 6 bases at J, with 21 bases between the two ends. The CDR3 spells CASSRLGRYGGEQYF. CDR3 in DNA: TGTGCCAGTAGCCGGTTGGGACGATATGGCGGCGAGCAGTACTTC.

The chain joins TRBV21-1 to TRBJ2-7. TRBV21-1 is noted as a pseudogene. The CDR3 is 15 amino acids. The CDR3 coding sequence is TGTGCCAGCAGCAAAAGGGCGGGCAGGGCCTACGAGCAGTACTTC. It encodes CASSKRAGRAYEQYF.

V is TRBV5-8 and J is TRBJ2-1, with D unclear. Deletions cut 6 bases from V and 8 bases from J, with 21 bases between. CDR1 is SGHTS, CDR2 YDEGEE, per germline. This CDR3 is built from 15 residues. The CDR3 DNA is TGTGCCAGCAACCTTCGGAACTCAGCTTTCCATGAGCAGTTCTTC. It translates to CASNLRNSAFHEQFF.

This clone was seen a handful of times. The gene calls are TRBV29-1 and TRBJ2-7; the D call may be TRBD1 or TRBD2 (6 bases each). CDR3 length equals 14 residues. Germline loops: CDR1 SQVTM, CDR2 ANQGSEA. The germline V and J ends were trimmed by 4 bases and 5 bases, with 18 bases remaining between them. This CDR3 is CSVGGGRGGHEQYF. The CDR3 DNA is TGCAGCGTTGGTGGGGGCAGGGGAGGCCACGAGCAGTACTTC.

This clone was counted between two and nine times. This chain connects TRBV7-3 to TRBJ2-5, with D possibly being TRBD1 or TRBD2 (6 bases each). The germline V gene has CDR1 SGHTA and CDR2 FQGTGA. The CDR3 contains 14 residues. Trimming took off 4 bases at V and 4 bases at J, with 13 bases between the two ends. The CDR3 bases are TGTGCCAGCAGCTCCATCGGAGGGGGAGAGACCCAGTACTTC. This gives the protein CASSSIGGGETQYF.

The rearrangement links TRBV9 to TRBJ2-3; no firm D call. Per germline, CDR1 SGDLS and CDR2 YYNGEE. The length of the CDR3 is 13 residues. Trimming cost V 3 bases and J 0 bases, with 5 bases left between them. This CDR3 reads CASSDRSTDTQYF. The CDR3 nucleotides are TGTGCCAGCAGCGATCGGAGCACAGATACGCAGTATTTT.

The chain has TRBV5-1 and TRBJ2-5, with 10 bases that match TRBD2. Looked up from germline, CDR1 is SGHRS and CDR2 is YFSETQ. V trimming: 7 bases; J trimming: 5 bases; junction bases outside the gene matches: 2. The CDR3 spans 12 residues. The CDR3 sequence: CASGTSVETQYF. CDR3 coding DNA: TGCGCCAGCGGGACTAGCGTGGAGACCCAGTACTTC.

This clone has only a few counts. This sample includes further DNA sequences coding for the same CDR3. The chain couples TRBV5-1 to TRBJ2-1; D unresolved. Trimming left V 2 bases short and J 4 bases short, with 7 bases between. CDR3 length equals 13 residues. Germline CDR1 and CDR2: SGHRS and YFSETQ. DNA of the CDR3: TGCGCCAGCAGCTTTGGGCAGTACAATGAGCAGTTCTTC. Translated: CASSFGQYNEQFF.

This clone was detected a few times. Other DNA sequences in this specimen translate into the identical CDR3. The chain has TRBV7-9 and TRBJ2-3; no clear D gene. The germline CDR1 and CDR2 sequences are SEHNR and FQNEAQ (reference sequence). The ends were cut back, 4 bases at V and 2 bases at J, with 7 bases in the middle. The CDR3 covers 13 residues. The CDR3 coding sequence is TGTGCCAGCAGCTCTCCAAACACAGATACGCAGTATTTT. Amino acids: CASSSPNTDTQYF. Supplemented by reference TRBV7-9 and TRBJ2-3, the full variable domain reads DTGVSQNPRHKITKRGQNVTFRCDPISEHNRLYWYRQTLGQGPEFLTYFQNEAQLEKSRLLSDRFSAERPKGSFSTLEIQRTEQGDSAMYLCASSSPNTDTQYFGPGTRLTVL.

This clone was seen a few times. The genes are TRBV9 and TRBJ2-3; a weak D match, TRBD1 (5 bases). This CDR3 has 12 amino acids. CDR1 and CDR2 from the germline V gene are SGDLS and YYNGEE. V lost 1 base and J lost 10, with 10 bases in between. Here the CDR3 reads CASSVLAGSQYF. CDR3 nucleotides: TGTGCCAGCAGCGTATTAGCAGGGTCGCAGTATTTT.